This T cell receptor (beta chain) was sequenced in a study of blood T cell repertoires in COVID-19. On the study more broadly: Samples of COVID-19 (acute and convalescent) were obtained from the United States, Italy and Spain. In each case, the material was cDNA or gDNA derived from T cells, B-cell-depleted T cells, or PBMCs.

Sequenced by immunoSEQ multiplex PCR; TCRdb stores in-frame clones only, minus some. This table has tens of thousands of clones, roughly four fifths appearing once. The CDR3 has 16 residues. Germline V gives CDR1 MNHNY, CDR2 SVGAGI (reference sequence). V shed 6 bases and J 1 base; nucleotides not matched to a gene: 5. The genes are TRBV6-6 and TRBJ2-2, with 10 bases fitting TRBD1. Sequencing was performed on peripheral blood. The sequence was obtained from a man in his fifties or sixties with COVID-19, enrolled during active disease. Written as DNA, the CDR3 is TGTGCCAGCAGCCCCGGGACAGGGGTGAACACCGGGGAGCTGTTTTTT. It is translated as CASSPGTGVNTGELFF.